This TCR beta chain stems from a study of shared clonotypes between healthy human individuals. The assay was immunoSEQ multiplex PCR, and TCRdb's table has in-frame clones only and misses some. This sample has hundreds of thousands of clones, with more than 95% found just once. Findings and caveats of the study: The authors sampled blood alone, and tissue repertoires likely differ. Generally, naive subsets (rather than memory subsets) showed larger estimated richness.

Caucasian adults residing in Nashville, Tennessee made up all the donors. The CDR3 is 15 amino acids. Germline CDR1 SGHTA, CDR2 FQGNSA. On this clone itself: Its antigen is not identified. A junction boundary mismatches the germline segment, possibly from a read error.

The genes are TRBV7-2 and TRBJ2-1, with D maybe TRBD2 (6 bases). The sequenced sample was naive CD4+ T cells sorted from blood. Subset in this sample: CD45RA+ positively selected. This clonotype was obtained from a woman aged 25 to 39 in good health. The CDR3 DNA is TGTGCCAGCAGCTTAGAGGGTGTGGGACTCACGGTCGCGGTCTTC. Protein sequence: CASSLEGVGLTVAVF.